One sample yielded the 32 T cell receptor beta chains listed below, sequenced in a study of blood T cell repertoires in COVID-19. Measured with immunoSEQ multiplex PCR; TCRdb has only the in-frame clones, and not every one. In the table there are tens of thousands of clones, roughly 80% of which are singletons. Material: peripheral blood. Source of these receptors: a man in his fifties with COVID-19, enrolled during active disease.

In nucleotides, the CDR3 is TGCGCCAGCAGCTTGGCCGGGACTAGCGGGAGGGGAGAGACCCAGTACTTC. It specifies CASSLAGTSGRGETQYF. J is TRBJ2-5 and V is TRBV5-1; TRBD2 matches 16 bases. CDR1 is SGHRS, CDR2 YFSETQ, per germline. V shed 0 bases, J shed 4 bases, and the junction held 3 bases outside the gene matches. CDR3 size: 17 residues.

The chain couples TRBV5-1 to TRBJ2-7; TRBD2 agrees at 7 bases. This CDR3 has 15 amino acids. The V gene's germline CDR1 is SGHRS and CDR2 YFSETQ. After removal of 1 base from V and 3 bases from J, the junction contained 7 bases not matched to a gene. The CDR3, as DNA: TGCGCCAGCAGCTTGCGTGGCGGGAGCGGCTACGAGCAGTACTTC. Its translation: CASSLRGGSGYEQYF.

The genes are TRBV3-1 (or the pseudogene TRBV3-2) and TRBJ2-5; 8 bases line up with TRBD2. This CDR3 contains 17 residues. V was clipped by 3 bases and J by 5 bases; unmatched bases: 14. The germline gives CDR1 LGHDT, CDR2 YNNKEL (reference sequence). The CDR3 here is CASSHPRLARDLETQYF. The DNA for the CDR3 is TGTGCCAGCAGCCATCCCAGACTAGCGAGGGACTTGGAGACCCAGTACTTC.

The chain links TRBV10-2 to TRBJ1-1, with a weak D call TRBD1 (5 bases). V was cut by 6 bases and J by 0 bases, with 8 bases left in between. The CDR3 runs 13 residues. Germline-derived CDR1 and CDR2 are WSHSY and SAAADI. This chain's CDR3 is CASRDSLNTEAFF. CDR3 DNA sequence: TGCGCCAGCAGAGACAGTCTGAACACTGAAGCTTTCTTT.

The V and J genes are TRBV19 and TRBJ2-2; a weak D match, TRBD2 (6 bases). Germline CDR1 and CDR2: LNHDA and SQIVND (reference sequence). V was shortened by 3 bases and J by 0 bases, with 17 bases between the two germline ends. The CDR3 consists of 18 residues. CDR3: CASSMMYGGTTNTGELFF. CDR3 sequence (DNA): TGTGCCAGTAGTATGATGTACGGGGGAACAACGAACACCGGGGAGCTGTTTTTT.

The chain recombines TRBV6-5 with TRBJ2-7; 7 bases map to TRBD1. Per the germline V gene, CDR1 is MNHEY and CDR2 is SVGAGI. J gave up 3 bases and V 2 bases, and 7 bases lay outside the gene matches. The CDR3 covers 15 residues. The CDR3 reads CASSYTDRVLYEQYF. In nucleotides, the CDR3 is TGTGCCAGCAGTTACACCGACAGGGTCCTCTACGAGCAGTACTTC.

This rearrangement joins TRBV18 to TRBJ1-4; D is undetermined. The CDR3 is 13 residues long. CDR1 KGHSH and CDR2 LQKENI come from the germline V gene. Trimming removed 5 bases at V and 1 base at J, with 5 bases between. CDR3 DNA sequence: TGTGCCAGCTCAACGGGAACTAATGAAAAACTGTTTTTT. As protein: CASSTGTNEKLFF.

The chain uses TRBV7-2 and TRBJ2-1; D not resolved. In germline, CDR1 is SGHTA, CDR2 FQGNSA. The V end was cut by 3 bases, the J end by 3 bases, with 9 bases between. The CDR3 has 14 residues. CDR3 nucleotides: TGTGCCAGCAGCTTTCCAGAATACTACAATGAGCAGTTCTTC. It encodes CASSFPEYYNEQFF. The full variable domain, in which reference TRBV7-2 and TRBJ2-1 provide the parts outside the CDR3, is GAGVSQSPSNKVTEKGKDVELRCDPISGHTALYWYRQSLGQGLEFLIYFQGNSAPDKSGLPSDRFSAERTGGSVSTLTIQRTQQEDSAVYLCASSFPEYYNEQFFGPGTRLTVL.

This clone was observed once. V is TRBV9 and J is TRBJ2-5; TRBD2 might be the D (5 bases). Germline CDR1 SGDLS, CDR2 YYNGEE. Trimming shortened V by 0 bases and J by 2 bases, and 8 bases separated the two germline ends. The CDR3 runs 14 residues. For the CDR3, the DNA is TGTGCCAGCAGCGTAGACGGGGTGCAAGAGACCCAGTACTTC. Translated: CASSVDGVQETQYF.

The J gene is TRBJ1-1, the V gene TRBV28; D may be TRBD1 (5 bases). Trimming stripped 2 bases from V and 0 bases from J, with 13 bases between. In germline, CDR1 is MDHEN, CDR2 SYDVKM. This CDR3 is 16 amino acids long. The CDR3: CASSLKLGTLNTEAFF. The DNA for the CDR3 is TGTGCCAGCAGTTTAAAATTGGGGACTCTGAACACTGAAGCTTTCTTT. Together with reference TRBV28 and TRBJ1-1, the CDR3 gives the full variable domain: DVKVTQSSRYLVKRTGEKVFLECVQDMDHENMFWYRQDPGLGLRLIYFSYDVKMKEKGDIPEGYSVSREKKERFSLILESASTNQTSMYLCASSLKLGTLNTEAFFGQGTRLTVV.

As for this clone: The junction shows a germline mismatch at one end, possibly a read error. V and J are TRBV24-1 and TRBJ2-5; D may be TRBD2 (5 bases). Germline V gene lookup returns CDR1 KGHDR and CDR2 SFDVKD. The CDR3 spans 14 residues. The CDR3 sequence: CAASDFGGGETQYF. The CDR3 nucleotides are TGTGCCGCCAGTGATTTTGGAGGCGGAGAGACCCAGTACTTC.

This chain joins TRBV5-1 and TRBJ2-1; 8 bases are shared with TRBD1. With V trimmed by 4 bases and J by 0 bases, 6 bases remained unmatched. This CDR3 region has 16 residues. Germline V gene data show CDR1 as SGHRS and CDR2 as YFSETQ. This chain's CDR3 is CASSRDRRHSYNEQFF. CDR3 sequence (DNA): TGCGCCAGCAGCCGGGACAGGAGACACTCCTACAATGAGCAGTTCTTC.

The chain couples TRBV5-1 to TRBJ1-3, with D hard to call. The CDR3 covers 16 residues. Germline assignment: CDR1 SGHRS and CDR2 YFSETQ. V was trimmed by 0 bases and J by 0 bases, leaving 10 bases between them. CDR3 sequence: CASSLVGGSSGNTIYF. The CDR3 DNA is TGCGCCAGCAGCTTGGTAGGAGGAAGCTCTGGAAACACCATATATTTT.

Only one count was recorded for this clone. This chain links TRBV27 with TRBJ2-3, with 8 bases fitting TRBD2. There are 13 residues in the CDR3. The V segment lost 6 bases and the J segment 1 base; nucleotides outside the gene matches: 0. Germline V gene data show CDR1 as MNHEY and CDR2 as SMNVEV (reference sequence). The CDR3 region is CASRLAGTDTQYF. As DNA, the CDR3 is TGTGCCAGCAGACTAGCGGGCACAGATACGCAGTATTTT.

This chain joins TRBV5-1 and TRBJ2-5; 8 nucleotides agree with TRBD1. The CDR3 consists of 14 residues. The V gene end was trimmed by 3 bases and the J gene end by 5 bases; junction bases not matched to a gene: 6. CDR1 is SGHRS and CDR2 is YFSETQ in the germline V gene. The CDR3 DNA reads TGCGCCAGCAGCTCGACAGGGGTCGGGGAGACCCAGTACTTC. It encodes CASSSTGVGETQYF.

J is TRBJ2-5 and V is TRBV5-1; 8 bases are a match to TRBD1. V shed 4 bases, J shed 4 bases, and the junction held 6 bases outside the gene matches. Germline CDR1 reads SGHRS; CDR2 reads YFSETQ. The CDR3 spans 14 residues. CDR3 sequence (DNA): TGCGCCAGCAGCCCAAGGACAGGGCGAGAGACCCAGTACTTC. It translates to CASSPRTGRETQYF.

The chain links TRBV14 to TRBJ1-1, with D perhaps TRBD1 (5 bases). The germline V gene has CDR1 SGHDN and CDR2 FVKESK. The CDR3 covers 14 residues. Trimming took off 5 bases at V and 4 bases at J, with 14 bases between the two ends. The CDR3 region is CASSFPGRGTEAFF. In DNA form, the CDR3 reads TGTGCCAGCAGCTTTCCCGGGAGGGGCACTGAAGCTTTCTTT.

The chain has TRBV28 and TRBJ2-7, with D possibly being TRBD2 (6 bases). Trimming left V 5 bases short and J 0 bases short, with 14 bases between. This CDR3 has 15 residues. CDR1 and CDR2 from the germline V gene are MDHEN and SYDVKM. The DNA of the CDR3 is TGTGCCAGCAGTCCCGGAGGGTCTAGCTCCTACGAGCAGTACTTC. Translating gives CASSPGGSSSYEQYF.

The gene calls are TRBV5-1 and TRBJ2-7; 9 bases map to TRBD1. The CDR3 spans 14 residues. V gave up 3 bases and J gave up 3 bases; unmatched junction bases: 4. Germline lookup yields CDR1 SGHRS and CDR2 YFSETQ. The CDR3 coding sequence is TGCGCCAGCAGCTCTACAGGGGGCCACTACGAGCAGTACTTC. Translating gives CASSSTGGHYEQYF.

This chain uses TRBV11-2 with TRBJ1-3; D remains unclear. Trimming removed 1 base from V and 0 bases from J, with 10 bases in between. The CDR3 sequence is 16 residues long. Germline V gene data show CDR1 as SGHAT and CDR2 as FQNNGV. Here the CDR3 reads CASSLVRSLSGNTIYF. As DNA, the CDR3 is TGTGCCAGCAGCTTAGTGCGGTCTCTCTCTGGAAACACCATATATTTT.

The rearrangement links TRBV27 to TRBJ1-2, with D unresolved. The CDR3 has 15 residues. CDR1 is MNHEY, CDR2 SMNVEV, per germline (reference sequence). Trimming took off 2 bases at V and 8 bases at J, with 18 bases between the two ends. CDR3 residues: CASSLEGVRRWGYTF. In DNA, the CDR3 is TGTGCCAGCAGTTTAGAGGGAGTAAGGAGGTGGGGCTACACCTTC.

This clone appeared a single time. The CDR3 spells CASSGTANQPQHF. CDR3 sequence (DNA): TGTGCCAGCAGCGGGACAGCTAATCAGCCCCAGCATTTT. This chain links TRBV27 with TRBJ1-5; 7 nucleotides agree with TRBD1. Germline V gene lookup returns CDR1 MNHEY and CDR2 SMNVEV (reference sequence). This CDR3 comprises 13 residues. V lost 6 bases, J lost 4 bases, and 3 bases stayed unmatched.

V gene TRBV24-1 combines with J gene TRBJ1-2; 9 bases match TRBD1. Germline V CDR1 and CDR2: KGHDR, SFDVKD. Trimming removed 8 bases from V and 4 bases from J; junction bases left unmatched: 13. The CDR3 covers 16 residues. CDR3 in amino acids: CATIPRTGVRAYGYTF. CDR3 nucleotides: TGTGCCACCATCCCACGGACAGGGGTACGGGCCTATGGCTACACCTTC.

V gene TRBV2 combines with J gene TRBJ1-2, with D unclear. The CDR3 length is 12 residues. Germline CDR1 and CDR2: SNHLY and FYNNEI. Trimming cost V 3 bases and J 4 bases, with 6 bases left between them. In DNA, the CDR3 is TGTGCCAGCAGTGATTTCAGCTATGGCTACACCTTC. Residues: CASSDFSYGYTF. The full variable domain, with the rest looked up from reference TRBV2 and TRBJ1-2, is EPEVTQTPSHQVTQMGQEVILRCVPISNHLYFYWYRQILGQKVEFLVSFYNNEISEKSEIFDDQFSVERPDGSNFTLKIRSTKLEDSAMYFCASSDFSYGYTFGSGTRLTVV.

The chain uses TRBV19 and TRBJ1-2, with TRBD1 as a possible D gene (6 bases). V lost 1 base, J lost 3 bases, and 18 bases lay in between. In germline, CDR1 is LNHDA, CDR2 SQIVND (reference sequence). The CDR3 consists of 17 residues. Here the CDR3 DNA reads TGTGCCAGTAGTATAGGGGGGCAGGGGCTGGGCGACTATGGCTACACCTTC. This encodes CASSIGGQGLGDYGYTF. The full variable domain, rest sourced from reference TRBV19 and TRBJ1-2, is DGGITQSPKYLFRKEGQNVTLSCEQNLNHDAMYWYRQDPGQGLRLIYYSQIVNDFQKGDIAEGYSVSREKKESFPLTVTSAQKNPTAFYLCASSIGGQGLGDYGYTFGSGTRLTVV.

The chain couples TRBV11-2 to TRBJ2-3; D remains unclear. CDR1 and CDR2 (germline): SGHAT, FQNNGV. Deletions cut 2 bases from V and 0 bases from J, with 6 bases between. The CDR3 totals 14 residues. The CDR3 region is CASSLQASTDTQYF. CDR3 nucleotide sequence: TGTGCCAGCAGCTTACAGGCAAGCACAGATACGCAGTATTTT.

This chain joins TRBV5-1 and TRBJ2-6; D is unresolved. The CDR3 consists of 15 residues. The germline V and J ends were trimmed by 7 bases and 0 bases, with 11 bases remaining between them. The germline gives CDR1 SGHRS, CDR2 YFSETQ. CDR3 in DNA: TGCGCCAGCGGCCCACAGAGCTCTGGGGCCAACGTCCTGACTTTC. This translates into CASGPQSSGANVLTF.

The V gene is TRBV5-4, the J gene TRBJ2-1; tentatively, D is TRBD2 (6 bases). The CDR3 runs 14 residues. From germline, CDR1 is SGHNT and CDR2 YYREEE (reference sequence). The V gene lost 2 bases and the J gene lost 7 bases, with 13 bases spanning the gap. CDR3 sequence reads: CASSFGLAGNEQFF. CDR3 coding DNA: TGTGCCAGCAGCTTCGGACTGGCGGGAAATGAGCAGTTCTTC. Complete variable domain (other parts from reference TRBV5-4 and TRBJ2-1): ETGVTQSPTHLIKTRGQQVTLRCSSQSGHNTVSWYQQALGQGPQFIFQYYREEENGRGNFPPRFSGLQFPNYSSELNVNALELDDSALYLCASSFGLAGNEQFFGPGTRLTVL.

Only one count was recorded for this clone. The genes are TRBV9 and TRBJ1-1; tentatively, D is TRBD1 (5 bases). The length of the CDR3 is 16 residues. With 2 bases removed from V and 1 base from J, the gap between germline ends came to 15 bases. The germline V gene encodes CDR1 SGDLS and CDR2 YYNGEE. The CDR3: CASSVGLGRTNTEAFF. For the CDR3, the DNA is TGTGCCAGCAGCGTGGGACTTGGCCGAACGAACACTGAAGCTTTCTTT.

The genes are TRBV29-1 and TRBJ2-7; D call uncertain. The CDR3 sequence is 13 residues long. The V end was cut by 4 bases, the J end by 5 bases, with 15 bases between. Germline V gene lookup returns CDR1 SQVTM and CDR2 ANQGSEA. The CDR3 spells CSVAWSSDNEQYF. CDR3 DNA sequence: TGCAGCGTTGCGTGGAGCTCGGATAACGAGCAGTACTTC.

V and J are TRBV28 and TRBJ1-2, with 9 bases matching TRBD1. CDR1 and CDR2 (germline): MDHEN, SYDVKM. V was clipped by 2 bases and J by 2 bases; unmatched bases: 0. The CDR3 covers 14 residues. CDR3 sequence reads: CASSLGTGNYGYTF. CDR3 sequence (DNA): TGTGCCAGCAGTTTAGGGACAGGGAACTATGGCTACACCTTC.

The chain is built from TRBV5-1 and TRBJ1-2; TRBD1 matches at 8 bases. The CDR3 loop spans 15 amino acids. The ends lost 1 base at V and 3 bases at J; junction bases unmatched: 5. Germline V CDR1 and CDR2: SGHRS, YFSETQ. The CDR3 loop is CASSLQGAVDYGYTF. CDR3 coding DNA: TGCGCCAGCAGCTTGCAGGGGGCGGTTGACTATGGCTACACCTTC.